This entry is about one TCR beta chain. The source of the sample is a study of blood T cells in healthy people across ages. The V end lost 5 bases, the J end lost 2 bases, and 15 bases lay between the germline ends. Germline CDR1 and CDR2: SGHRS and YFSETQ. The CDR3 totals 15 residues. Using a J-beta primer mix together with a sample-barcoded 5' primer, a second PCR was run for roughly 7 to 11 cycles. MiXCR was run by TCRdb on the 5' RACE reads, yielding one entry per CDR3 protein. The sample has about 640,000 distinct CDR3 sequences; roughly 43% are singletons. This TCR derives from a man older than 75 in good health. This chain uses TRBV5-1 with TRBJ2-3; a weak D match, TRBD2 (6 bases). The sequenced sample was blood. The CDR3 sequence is CASSVRTSFTDTQYF. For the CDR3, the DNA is TGCGCCAGCAGTGTACGAACTAGCTTCACAGATACGCAGTATTTT.